The T cell receptor beta chain described here comes from a study of CD8+ T cells in alopecia areata. Study context: Scoring treated patients' severity relied on the percentage of scalp area affected.

Treatment defined: oral pan-JAK inhibitor, 5-10 mg twice daily. It was cDNA, reverse transcribed from extracted RNA, that served as the sequencing template. Assay used: immunoSEQ multiplex PCR; TCRdb lists only in-frame clones, some missing. Altogether about 190,000 clones are present, 45% to 65% being singletons, with the ten largest covering roughly 0.71%. CDR3 size: 13 residues. After removal of 6 bases from V and 8 bases from J, the junction contained 11 bases not matched to a gene. Germline CDR1 is SQVTM and CDR2 is ANQGSEA. The input for sequencing was CD4+ T cells sorted from blood, taken at week 4, from a patient treated with tofacitinib. This sequence was found in a human donor with alopecia areata. The chain has TRBV29-1 and TRBJ1-2; 8 bases fit TRBD1. For the CDR3, the DNA is TGCAGCGTCAAGAAGGACAGGGTTATCGGCTACACCTTC. Translating it yields CSVKKDRVIGYTF.